The 17 T cell receptor beta chains in this list originate from one sample, sequenced in a study of cytomegalovirus exposure and HLA in healthy donors. The PCR ran on 60 Vbeta and 13 Jbeta primers. Method: immunoSEQ multiplex PCR; TCRdb's copy keeps in-frame clones and lacks some. The table includes approximately 200,000 clones, more than 65% detected once. Specimen: PBMCs. These TCRs come from a woman under 40 in good health and CMV-seropositive.

This clone was counted a single time. This chain uses TRBV4-1 with TRBJ1-2; D perhaps matches TRBD1 (6 bases). Trimming cost V 2 bases and J 6 bases, with 19 bases left between them. The CDR3 totals 16 residues. CDR1 is MGHRA and CDR2 is YSYEKL in the germline V gene. The CDR3 coding sequence is TGCGCCAGCAGCCAAAACCCTTCAGGGGAATTTGATGGCTACACCTTC. It specifies CASSQNPSGEFDGYTF.

The rearrangement links TRBV28 to TRBJ2-3; D possibly corresponds to TRBD2 (7 bases). The germline CDR1 and CDR2 sequences are MDHEN and SYDVKM. The CDR3 has 14 residues. The chain's CDR3 is CATEGGEDTDTQYF. Here the CDR3 DNA reads TGTGCTACAGAGGGGGGGGAGGACACAGATACGCAGTATTTT.

This rearrangement joins TRBV7-6 to TRBJ2-2; TRBD1 is a possible D gene (5 bases). CDR1 and CDR2 from the germline V gene are SGHVS and FNYEAQ. CDR3 size: 15 residues. The V gene lost 3 bases and the J gene lost 0 bases, with 8 bases spanning the gap. In DNA form, the CDR3 reads TGTGCCAGCAGCTTCAGGGCCGCGAACACCGGGGAGCTGTTTTTT. This sequence encodes CASSFRAANTGELFF.

Of note for this clone: The sample holds other DNA sequences that translate to the same CDR3. This chain connects TRBV5-4 to TRBJ1-6, with a possible D match to TRBD1 (6 bases). The CDR3 spans 14 residues. The V gene's germline CDR1 is SGHNT and CDR2 YYREEE (reference sequence). V shed 0 bases and J shed 8 bases, with 9 bases lying between them. The CDR3 DNA sequence: TGTGCCAGCAGCTTGGACAGGGTCTATTCACCCCTCCACTTT. Protein: CASSLDRVYSPLHF. The full variable domain, its missing parts supplied by reference TRBV5-4 and TRBJ1-6, is ETGVTQSPTHLIKTRGQQVTLRCSSQSGHNTVSWYQQALGQGPQFIFQYYREEENGRGNFPPRFSGLQFPNYSSELNVNALELDDSALYLCASSLDRVYSPLHFGNGTRLTVT.

The chain joins TRBV25-1 to TRBJ1-1; 12 bases are a match to TRBD1. Germline V lookup: CDR1 MGHDK, CDR2 SYGVNS. This CDR3 has 18 amino acids. Trimming removed 4 bases from V and 10 bases from J; junction bases left unmatched: 19. This CDR3 is CASSAPLTGTGGRVGAFF. DNA for the CDR3: TGTGCCAGCAGTGCCCCTTTGACCGGGACAGGGGGCAGGGTCGGAGCTTTCTTT.

The rearrangement joins TRBV5-6 to TRBJ1-1, with D uncertain. The V gene lost 4 bases and the J gene lost 1 base, with 14 bases spanning the gap. The germline gives CDR1 SGHDT, CDR2 YYEEEE. The CDR3 is made up of 15 amino acids. The CDR3 region is CASSLRLPQNTEAFF. CDR3 coding DNA: TGTGCCAGCAGCCTGAGGTTACCGCAGAACACTGAAGCTTTCTTT.

The chain links TRBV27 to TRBJ2-3; a weak D match, TRBD2 (6 bases). CDR1 is MNHEY and CDR2 is SMNVEV in the germline V gene (reference sequence). CDR3 size: 14 residues. With 9 bases removed from V and 1 base from J, the gap between germline ends came to 14 bases. The CDR3 nucleotides read TGTGCCAGTCGGAGGGCCGGGGGCACAGATACGCAGTATTTT. Protein: CASRRAGGTDTQYF.

This clone is a singleton in its sample. The gene calls are TRBV19 and TRBJ1-1; D gene uncertain. Trimming pared 1 base from V and 0 bases from J, leaving 12 bases between. This CDR3 is 16 amino acids long. Germline CDR1 reads LNHDA; CDR2 reads SQIVND (reference sequence). The CDR3 DNA is TGTGCCAGTAGTATAGCCGGGAGGGAGGTGAACACTGAAGCTTTCTTT. This gives the protein CASSIAGREVNTEAFF.

DNA of the CDR3: TGTGCCAGCAGCAGAAAAAACGAGCAGTTCTTC. This translates into CASSRKNEQFF. This chain uses TRBV6-5 with TRBJ2-1; D call uncertain. This CDR3 has 11 residues. CDR1 is MNHEY, CDR2 SVGAGI, per germline. V lost 6 bases and J lost 10, with 10 bases in between.

The V gene is TRBV5-4, the J gene TRBJ2-7, with 9 bases matching TRBD1. The V and J ends lost 4 bases and 3 bases, in that order; junction bases with no gene match: 8. CDR1 SGHNT and CDR2 YYREEE come from the germline V gene (reference sequence). The CDR3 is made up of 15 amino acids. The DNA of the CDR3 is TGTGCCAGCAGCGCCCGGACAGGGGATTTCTACGAGCAGTACTTC. The encoded protein is CASSARTGDFYEQYF.

The chain combines TRBV6-6 with TRBJ2-3, with D perhaps matching TRBD2 (7 bases). Between the trimmed V and J ends, which lost 6 bases and 0 bases, there was a span of 16 bases. Germline V lookup: CDR1 MNHNY, CDR2 SVGAGI (reference sequence). The CDR3 is made up of 16 amino acids. CDR3 sequence: CASRPQRGGSTDTQYF. For the CDR3, the DNA is TGTGCCAGCAGGCCTCAGAGGGGGGGGAGCACAGATACGCAGTATTTT.

V and J are TRBV7-9 and TRBJ2-1, with TRBD2 matching 15 bases. The CDR3 runs 17 residues. The J segment lost 6 bases and the V segment lost 1 base, leaving 4 bases of the junction unmatched. Germline CDR1 reads SEHNR; CDR2 reads FQNEAQ (reference sequence). DNA for the CDR3: TGTGCCAGCAGCTTAGGGGGACTAGCGGGAGGTTTCAATGAGCAGTTCTTC. It encodes CASSLGGLAGGFNEQFF.

This sequence joins TRBV2 and TRBJ2-7, with D unclear. The V gene lost 5 bases and the J gene lost 2 bases, with 10 bases spanning the gap. The germline V gene encodes CDR1 SNHLY and CDR2 FYNNEI. There are 13 residues in the CDR3. The CDR3 loop is CASSFTVPYEQYF. The CDR3, as DNA: TGTGCCAGCAGTTTTACGGTACCCTACGAGCAGTACTTC.

V is TRBV25-1 and J is TRBJ1-4, with TRBD1 as a possible D gene (5 bases). This CDR3 comprises 14 residues. CDR1 and CDR2 (germline): MGHDK, SYGVNS. Trimming cost V 2 bases and J 5 bases, with 9 bases left between them. The CDR3: CASSELGQNEKLFF. The CDR3 DNA reads TGTGCCAGCAGTGAACTGGGGCAGAATGAAAAACTGTTTTTT.

The rearrangement uses TRBV7-8 and TRBJ1-2; a possible D gene is TRBD1 (6 bases). This CDR3 contains 15 residues. Germline-derived CDR1 and CDR2 are SGHVS and FQNEAQ. Trimming took 1 base from V and 1 from J, leaving 10 bases between them. The CDR3 coding sequence is TGTGCCAGCAGCTTAGGAGACAGGCTTAACTATGGCTACACCTTC. It yields the protein CASSLGDRLNYGYTF.

This clone occurred a few times. The chain joins TRBV19 to TRBJ2-1; TRBD2 matches at 9 bases. Germline V gives CDR1 LNHDA, CDR2 SQIVND (reference sequence). V shed 6 bases, J shed 0 bases, and the junction held 21 bases outside the gene matches. CDR3 size: 21 residues. CDR3 nucleotide sequence: TGTGCCAGTAGCAAACGCCCTGGCGGGAGGGGGTTTATTAGCTCCTACAATGAGCAGTTCTTC. Translated: CASSKRPGGRGFISSYNEQFF. The whole variable domain, remainder taken from reference TRBV19 and TRBJ2-1, is DGGITQSPKYLFRKEGQNVTLSCEQNLNHDAMYWYRQDPGQGLRLIYYSQIVNDFQKGDIAEGYSVSREKKESFPLTVTSAQKNPTAFYLCASSKRPGGRGFISSYNEQFFGPGTRLTVL.

This chain uses TRBV7-9 with TRBJ1-2; 9 bases line up with TRBD1. V lost 2 bases, J lost 5 bases, and 9 bases stayed unmatched. This CDR3 contains 16 residues. Germline-derived CDR1 and CDR2 are SEHNR and FQNEAQ (reference sequence). The CDR3 loop is CASSLSGKTGGYGYTF. CDR3 nucleotides: TGTGCCAGCAGCTTATCGGGCAAGACAGGGGGGTATGGCTACACCTTC.